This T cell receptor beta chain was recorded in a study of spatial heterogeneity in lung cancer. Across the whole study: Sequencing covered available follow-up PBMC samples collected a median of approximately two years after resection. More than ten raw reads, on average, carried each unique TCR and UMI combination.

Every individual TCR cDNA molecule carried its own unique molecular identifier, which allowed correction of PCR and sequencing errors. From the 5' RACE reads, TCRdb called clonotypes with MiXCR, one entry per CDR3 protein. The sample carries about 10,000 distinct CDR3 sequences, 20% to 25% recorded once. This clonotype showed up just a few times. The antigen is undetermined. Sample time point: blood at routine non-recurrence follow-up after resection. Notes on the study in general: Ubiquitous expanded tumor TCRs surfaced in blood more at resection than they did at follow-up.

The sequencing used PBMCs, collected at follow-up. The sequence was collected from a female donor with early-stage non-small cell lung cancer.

The CDR3: CASSGSTGSGYTF. In DNA, the CDR3 is TGTGCCAGCAGCGGGTCGACAGGGTCTGGCTACACCTTC. V usage is TRBV9 and J usage is TRBJ1-2, with 7 bases identical to TRBD1. CDR1 is SGDLS and CDR2 is YYNGEE in the germline V gene. J gave up 7 bases and V 3 bases, and 6 bases lay outside the gene matches. This CDR3 region has 13 residues.